Each of the 16 T cell receptor beta chains below was sequenced from the same sample in a study of human versus mouse CDR3 diversity and MHC coevolution. Sequencing was performed with immunoSEQ multiplex PCR; in TCRdb, only in-frame clones are kept and a portion is missing. The repertoire holds 60,000 to 95,000 clones, 92% seen once, with approximately 0.15% in the top ten. Sequencing used naive CD4+ T cells from blood. This sample's subset: CD45RO-negative CD62L-positive naive CD4 T cells. These receptor sequences come from a person aged 25-75 years in good health.

This clone is a singleton in its sample. This rearrangement joins TRBV11-2 to TRBJ2-7; TRBD2 might be the D (6 bases). Germline CDR1 is SGHAT and CDR2 is FQNNGV. V lost 1 base and J 2 bases, leaving 12 bases between the germline ends. This CDR3 comprises 15 residues. CDR3 sequence (DNA): TGTGCCAGCAGCTTAGCCCTAGCGACCACCTACGAGCAGTACTTC. As protein: CASSLALATTYEQYF.

In DNA, the CDR3 is TGTGCCAGCAGCCCACCACTAGCGGGCGCCATTGGCGAGCAGTACTTC. Translated, it gives CASSPPLAGAIGEQYF. V is TRBV5-4 and J is TRBJ2-7; 9 bases match TRBD2. Germline CDR1 is SGHNT and CDR2 is YYREEE (reference sequence). This CDR3 comprises 16 residues. V lost 4 bases and J lost 6; bases outside the gene matches: 14. Drawing the rest from reference TRBV5-4 and TRBJ2-7, the complete variable domain is ETGVTQSPTHLIKTRGQQVTLRCSSQSGHNTVSWYQQALGQGPQFIFQYYREEENGRGNFPPRFSGLQFPNYSSELNVNALELDDSALYLCASSPPLAGAIGEQYFGPGTRLTVT.

In this sample, this clone turned up once. The rearrangement links TRBV30 to TRBJ2-1, with 8 positions matching TRBD2. The V gene's germline CDR1 is GTSNPN and CDR2 SVGIG (reference sequence). V lost 5 bases, J lost 8 bases, and 11 bases stayed unmatched. This CDR3 region has 14 residues. The CDR3 nucleotides are TGTGCCTGGTCTCGGACTAGCTGGTTGGATGAGCAGTTCTTC. The encoded protein is CAWSRTSWLDEQFF.

This clone was seen just once. The CDR3 nucleotides are TGTGCCAGTAATGAGGCGTCGAGGTCACCCCTCCACTTT. It is translated as CASNEASRSPLHF. The chain joins TRBV19 to TRBJ1-6; D is ambiguous. V was cut by 7 bases and J by 10 bases, with 14 bases left in between. The germline gives CDR1 LNHDA, CDR2 SQIVND (reference sequence). This CDR3 comprises 13 residues. The full variable domain, completed using reference TRBV19 and TRBJ1-6, is DGGITQSPKYLFRKEGQNVTLSCEQNLNHDAMYWYRQDPGQGLRLIYYSQIVNDFQKGDIAEGYSVSREKKESFPLTVTSAQKNPTAFYLCASNEASRSPLHFGNGTRLTVT.

This chain joins TRBV5-6 and TRBJ2-7; TRBD1 agrees at 10 bases. The germline gives CDR1 SGHDT, CDR2 YYEEEE. V was clipped by 8 bases and J by 2 bases; unmatched bases: 7. The length of the CDR3 is 14 residues. The CDR3 DNA follows: TGTGCCAGTCACCCCGGGACAGGGGCCTACGAGCAGTACTTC. Residues: CASHPGTGAYEQYF.

This clone has just a few counts. The chain is built from TRBV19 and TRBJ1-2, with 8 nucleotides matching TRBD1. V gave up 5 bases and J gave up 7 bases; unmatched junction bases: 6. Germline CDR1 and CDR2: LNHDA and SQIVND (reference sequence). The CDR3 spans 13 residues. The CDR3 nucleotides read TGTGCCAGTAGTCGTGCAGGGGGCACTGGCTACACCTTC. As protein: CASSRAGGTGYTF.

The V gene is TRBV9, the J gene TRBJ2-1; D remains unclear. Germline-derived CDR1 and CDR2 are SGDLS and YYNGEE. Trimming stripped 4 bases from V and 3 bases from J, with 5 bases between. The CDR3 is 12 residues long. The CDR3 protein is CASSPDYNEQFF. The CDR3 DNA follows: TGTGCCAGCAGCCCAGACTACAATGAGCAGTTCTTC.

The rearrangement joins TRBV28 to TRBJ2-2; 7 bases align to TRBD1. The CDR3 is 16 residues long. V shed 1 base and J 3 bases; nucleotides not matched to a gene: 5. The germline V gene encodes CDR1 MDHEN and CDR2 SYDVKM. Here the CDR3 reads CASSLSLTGDTGELFF. In nucleotides, the CDR3 is TGTGCCAGCAGTTTATCACTCACAGGGGACACCGGGGAGCTGTTTTTT.

The chain has TRBV7-2 and TRBJ1-2; no reliable D call. Germline V gene sequence: CDR1 SGHTA, CDR2 FQGNSA. Trimming removed 6 bases from V and 6 bases from J, with 17 bases in between. The CDR3 spans 14 residues. In DNA form, the CDR3 reads TGTGCCAGCAGAGCTGGAGGAGTCCTTCATGGCTACACCTTC. Translated: CASRAGGVLHGYTF.

The CDR3 region is CASSRGQFMNTEAFF. Here the CDR3 DNA reads TGCGCCAGCAGCCGGGGACAGTTTATGAACACTGAAGCTTTCTTT. The V gene is TRBV5-1, the J gene TRBJ1-1, with 7 bases aligning to TRBD1. This CDR3 region has 15 residues. Per the germline V gene, CDR1 is SGHRS and CDR2 is YFSETQ. Trimming took 4 bases from V and 0 from J; bases not matched to a gene: 6.

The V and J genes are TRBV30 and TRBJ1-1, with a possible D match to TRBD1 (5 bases). There are 13 residues in the CDR3. Germline V gene sequence: CDR1 GTSNPN, CDR2 SVGIG (reference sequence). V was cut by 2 bases and J by 5 bases, with 12 bases left in between. CDR3: CAWSRKGKTEAFF. In DNA, the CDR3 is TGTGCCTGGAGTAGGAAGGGGAAGACTGAAGCTTTCTTT. The whole variable domain, filled in from reference TRBV30 and TRBJ1-1, reads SQTIHQWPATLVQPVGSPLSLECTVEGTSNPNLYWYRQAAGRGLQLLFYSVGIGQISSEVPQNLSASRPQDRQFILSSKKLLLSDSGFYLCAWSRKGKTEAFFGQGTRLTVV.

This clone is a singleton in its sample. The V and J genes are TRBV6-6 and TRBJ2-7; 10 bases agree with TRBD2. Per germline, CDR1 MNHNY and CDR2 SVGAGI (reference sequence). J lost 7 bases, V lost 2 bases, and 5 bases had no gene match. This CDR3 is built from 14 residues. CDR3 coding DNA: TGTGCCAGCAGTTACGGAGCGGGGGGGCGGGAGCAGTACTTC. Its protein product is CASSYGAGGREQYF.

The J gene is TRBJ2-7, the V gene TRBV7-8; 9 nucleotides align to TRBD1. J gave up 4 bases and V 6 bases, and 7 bases lay outside the gene matches. Germline loops: CDR1 SGHVS, CDR2 FQNEAQ. CDR3 length equals 14 residues. The CDR3 nucleotides are TGTGCCAGCAGAGCCGGGACAGGGACTTACGAGCAGTACTTC. Translated: CASRAGTGTYEQYF. The full variable domain, rest sourced from reference TRBV7-8 and TRBJ2-7, is GAGVSQSPRYKVAKRGQDVALRCDPISGHVSLFWYQQALGQGPEFLTYFQNEAQLDKSGLPSDRFFAERPEGSVSTLKIQRTQQEDSAVYLCASRAGTGTYEQYFGPGTRLTVT.

The chain couples TRBV19 to TRBJ1-6, with 7 bases matching TRBD1. CDR1 and CDR2 (germline): LNHDA, SQIVND (reference sequence). Germline trimming cut 5 bases from V and 9 bases from J; bases unmatched to any gene: 10. The CDR3 covers 15 residues. The CDR3 loop reads CASSALGGAGSPLHF. CDR3 sequence (DNA): TGTGCCAGTAGTGCCCTAGGGGGCGCGGGTTCACCCCTCCACTTT.

This clone came up once. J is TRBJ2-1 and V is TRBV18, with no clear D. V lost 6 bases and J lost 1, with 19 bases in between. Germline assignment: CDR1 KGHSH and CDR2 LQKENI. CDR3 size: 17 residues. DNA for the CDR3: TGTGCCAGCTCCCCAGATGGGCCAGCCTTATCCTACAATGAGCAGTTCTTC. Protein product: CASSPDGPALSYNEQFF.

The V gene is TRBV27, the J gene TRBJ2-7; D possibly corresponds to TRBD2 (5 bases). The CDR3 totals 15 residues. The germline V and J ends were trimmed by 0 bases and 3 bases, with 12 bases remaining between them. Germline CDR1 is MNHEY and CDR2 is SMNVEV (reference sequence). CDR3 loop: CASSLSPRTDYEQYF. CDR3 nucleotide sequence: TGTGCCAGCAGTTTATCTCCCCGGACTGACTACGAGCAGTACTTC.